The 31 T cell receptor beta chains reported below all come from one sample, sequenced in a study of blood T cell repertoires in COVID-19. Repertoires were generated with immunoSEQ multiplex PCR, while TCRdb's copy carries only in-frame clones and drops some. The table records about 130,000 clones, roughly four fifths of them present only once. Material: peripheral blood. Receptor source: a woman of 80 years or more with acute or convalescent COVID-19.

This sequence joins TRBV4-2 and TRBJ2-7, with 10 bases lining up with TRBD2. Germline V gene sequence: CDR1 LGHNA, CDR2 YNFKEQ. The V gene end was trimmed by 0 bases and the J gene end by 8 bases; junction bases not matched to a gene: 16. This CDR3 is 18 amino acids long. The CDR3 loop is CASSQEGFGTSARLQQYF. The DNA for the CDR3 is TGTGCCAGCAGCCAAGAGGGGTTCGGGACTAGCGCCCGCCTGCAGCAGTACTTC.

This rearrangement joins TRBV5-6 to TRBJ1-2; TRBD1 aligns across 8 bases. CDR3 length: 15 amino acids. Germline V gene data show CDR1 as SGHDT and CDR2 as YYEEEE. The trim removed 4 bases at V and 6 bases at J, leaving 11 bases unmatched. The CDR3 DNA follows: TGTGCCAGCAGCCTCAATCCCAGGGGGCGAGATGGCTACACCTTC. Translation gives CASSLNPRGRDGYTF.

The chain combines TRBV5-4 with TRBJ1-2, with D unclear. This CDR3 contains 16 residues. Trimming cost V 0 bases and J 5 bases, with 17 bases left between them. CDR1 SGHNT and CDR2 YYREEE come from the germline V gene (reference sequence). The CDR3 DNA reads as TGTGCCAGCAGCTTGGCCGCGATAACGAGCTTATATGGCTACACCTTC. Translating it yields CASSLAAITSLYGYTF. Combining the CDR3 with reference TRBV5-4 and TRBJ1-2 gives the whole variable domain ETGVTQSPTHLIKTRGQQVTLRCSSQSGHNTVSWYQQALGQGPQFIFQYYREEENGRGNFPPRFSGLQFPNYSSELNVNALELDDSALYLCASSLAAITSLYGYTFGSGTRLTVV.

V gene TRBV6-1 combines with J gene TRBJ1-4; 7 bases map to TRBD1. The germline CDR1 and CDR2 sequences are MNHNS and SASEGT. The CDR3 is 17 residues long. V gave up 3 bases and J gave up 7 bases; unmatched junction bases: 14. CDR3 sequence (DNA): TGTGCCAGCAGTGATCTACGACAGGGAAGGTTCTTTGAAAAACTGTTTTTT. As protein: CASSDLRQGRFFEKLFF.

The chain is built from TRBV3-1 (or the pseudogene TRBV3-2) and TRBJ1-5, with 7 nucleotides matching TRBD1. V lost 1 base and J lost 6; bases outside the gene matches: 3. The CDR3 sequence is 14 residues long. The germline V gene has CDR1 LGHDT and CDR2 YNNKEL (reference sequence). The CDR3, as DNA: TGTGCCAGCAGCCAAGGACAGGGTCGTCAGCCCCAGCATTTT. Translating gives CASSQGQGRQPQHF.

V and J are TRBV5-1 and TRBJ2-2; TRBD1 matches 7 bases. CDR3 length: 15 residues. Germline trimming cut 0 bases from V and 3 bases from J; bases unmatched to any gene: 2. Germline loops: CDR1 SGHRS, CDR2 YFSETQ. This CDR3 is CASSLGDSDTGELFF. CDR3 bases: TGCGCCAGCAGCTTGGGGGACAGCGACACCGGGGAGCTGTTTTTT.

This chain links TRBV18 with TRBJ2-7; the match to TRBD1 covers 7 bases. Trimming removed 0 bases from V and 0 bases from J; junction bases left unmatched: 5. Germline V gene lookup returns CDR1 KGHSH and CDR2 LQKENI. This CDR3 comprises 16 residues. This CDR3 reads CASSPPVQGTSYEQYF. The CDR3 DNA follows: TGTGCCAGCTCACCACCGGTACAGGGGACCTCCTACGAGCAGTACTTC.

This chain uses TRBV30 with TRBJ1-5; D perhaps matches TRBD1 (6 bases). Trimming removed 3 bases from V and 0 bases from J, with 9 bases in between. CDR1 and CDR2 (germline): GTSNPN, SVGIG (reference sequence). There are 14 residues in the CDR3. CDR3 residues: CAWSGDTSNQPQHF. CDR3 nucleotide sequence: TGTGCCTGGAGCGGGGACACTAGCAATCAGCCCCAGCATTTT.

This rearrangement joins TRBV7-2 to TRBJ1-2, with TRBD1 as a possible D gene (5 bases). The CDR3 spans 12 residues. Per the germline V gene, CDR1 is SGHTA and CDR2 is FQGNSA. V was cut by 3 bases and J by 13 bases, with 15 bases left in between. CDR3 region: CASSLKSRVFTF. For the CDR3, the DNA is TGTGCCAGCAGCTTGAAATCCAGGGTTTTCACCTTC.

This clone was counted between two and nine times. The chain carries TRBV27 and TRBJ1-5; 8 bases map to TRBD1. This CDR3 has 14 residues. J lost 6 bases, V lost 2 bases, and 3 bases had no gene match. CDR1 is MNHEY, CDR2 SMNVEV, per germline (reference sequence). The CDR3 spells CASSLGQGGQPQHF. CDR3 in DNA: TGTGCCAGCAGTTTAGGACAGGGTGGTCAGCCCCAGCATTTT.

This chain links TRBV10-3 with TRBJ1-1; 11 bases are shared with TRBD1. Trimming took 2 bases from V and 1 from J; bases not matched to a gene: 6. CDR3 size: 17 residues. Germline lookup yields CDR1 ENHRY and CDR2 SYGVKD. The CDR3 loop is CAISERGQGAKNTEAFF. The DNA for the CDR3 is TGTGCCATCAGTGAGAGAGGACAGGGGGCAAAGAACACTGAAGCTTTCTTT.

The gene calls are TRBV6-1 and TRBJ2-7; 7 nucleotides align to TRBD2. The CDR3 contains 15 residues. Germline CDR1 MNHNS, CDR2 SASEGT. V trimming: 3 bases; J trimming: 2 bases; junction bases outside the gene matches: 7. CDR3 amino acids: CASSEGGTLAYEQYF. Here the CDR3 DNA reads TGTGCCAGCAGTGAGGGAGGGACCCTGGCCTACGAGCAGTACTTC.

This rearrangement joins TRBV18 to TRBJ1-1; D gene unclear. Trimming pared 2 bases from V and 7 bases from J, leaving 8 bases between. Per the germline V gene, CDR1 is KGHSH and CDR2 is LQKENI. The CDR3 is made up of 12 amino acids. The CDR3 is CASSPWEDEAFF. The CDR3 DNA follows: TGTGCCAGCTCACCATGGGAGGATGAAGCTTTCTTT.

The chain employs TRBV7-6 and TRBJ1-5, with a tentative D call TRBD1 (5 bases). V was trimmed by 1 base and J by 1 base, leaving 8 bases between them. Per germline, CDR1 SGHVS and CDR2 FNYEAQ. The CDR3 is made up of 15 amino acids. CDR3 in DNA: TGTGCCAGCAGCTTAGGTCGGGGGAGCAATCAGCCCCAGCATTTT. Translation gives CASSLGRGSNQPQHF.

The chain recombines TRBV7-9 with TRBJ1-1; D might be TRBD1 (5 bases). This CDR3 is 12 amino acids long. V was trimmed by 5 bases and J by 3 bases, leaving 7 bases between them. From germline, CDR1 is SEHNR and CDR2 FQNEAQ (reference sequence). The DNA of the CDR3 is TGTGCCAGCAGCCGGGGGGACACTGAAGCTTTCTTT. Amino acid sequence: CASSRGDTEAFF.

V usage is TRBV5-1 and J usage is TRBJ1-5; D is unresolved. The CDR3 has 12 amino acids. Deletions cut 4 bases from V and 6 bases from J, with 8 bases between. Germline assignment: CDR1 SGHRS and CDR2 YFSETQ. CDR3 bases: TGCGCCAGCAGCGTTAACGGTCAGCCCCAGCATTTT. Translating it yields CASSVNGQPQHF.

This clone was found a few times. This chain joins TRBV4-3 and TRBJ1-1; 7 nucleotides line up with TRBD1. Per germline, CDR1 LGHNA and CDR2 YSLEER. The V segment lost 4 bases and the J segment 11 bases; nucleotides outside the gene matches: 22. The CDR3 spans 17 residues. In DNA, the CDR3 is TGCGCCAGCAGCCCCGCAGGCCAACAGGGGAATCCGTTTTGGGCTTTCTTT. It encodes CASSPAGQQGNPFWAFF.

This clone was seen once. This rearrangement joins TRBV2 to TRBJ1-6; perhaps TRBD1 as D (5 bases). Trimming stripped 7 bases from V and 3 bases from J, with 13 bases between. This CDR3 region has 15 residues. CDR1 is SNHLY, CDR2 FYNNEI, per germline. CDR3 sequence reads: CASKTSGGYNSPLHF. The CDR3 DNA reads TGTGCCAGCAAGACTAGTGGGGGCTATAATTCACCCCTCCACTTT.

This chain links TRBV5-1 with TRBJ2-1, with 8 bases matching TRBD2. Germline trimming cut 0 bases from V and 13 bases from J; bases unmatched to any gene: 12. The CDR3 contains 15 residues. Germline V gene sequence: CDR1 SGHRS, CDR2 YFSETQ. CDR3 nucleotides: TGCGCCAGCAGCTTGGAAGGCGGGGGGCCCAGTAATCAGTTCTTC. It yields the protein CASSLEGGGPSNQFF. Full variable domain (outside the CDR3, taken from reference TRBV5-1 and TRBJ2-1): KAGVTQTPRYLIKTRGQQVTLSCSPISGHRSVSWYQQTPGQGLQFLFEYFSETQRNKGNFPGRFSGRQFSNSRSEMNVSTLELGDSALYLCASSLEGGGPSNQFFGPGTRLTVL.

The rearrangement uses TRBV15 and TRBJ2-1; D remains ambiguous. CDR1 and CDR2 (germline): LNHNV, YYDKDF (reference sequence). With 1 base removed from V and 1 base from J, the gap between germline ends came to 11 bases. CDR3 length: 16 residues. The CDR3: CATSRVISESYNEQFF. The CDR3 DNA reads as TGTGCCACCAGCAGAGTAATAAGTGAGTCCTACAATGAGCAGTTCTTC.

V is TRBV24-1 and J is TRBJ2-3, with 8 bases identical to TRBD1. The germline V gene encodes CDR1 KGHDR and CDR2 SFDVKD. The CDR3 contains 15 residues. V shed 3 bases, J shed 6 bases, and the junction held 7 bases outside the gene matches. CDR3 sequence: CATSDPQQGADTQYF. CDR3 DNA: TGTGCCACCAGTGATCCGCAGCAGGGGGCTGATACGCAGTATTTT.

CDR3 region: CASSPTGIANTEAFF. The CDR3 coding sequence is TGTGCCAGCAGCCCAACAGGGATCGCGAACACTGAAGCTTTCTTT. The genes are TRBV7-2 and TRBJ1-1; TRBD1 is a possible D gene (6 bases). V lost 5 bases and J 1 base, leaving 14 bases between the germline ends. The CDR3 loop spans 15 amino acids. In germline, CDR1 is SGHTA, CDR2 FQGNSA.

This chain joins TRBV12-3 or TRBV12-4 and TRBJ1-2; maybe TRBD1 (5 bases). This CDR3 has 13 amino acids. Trimming removed 2 bases at V and 4 bases at J, with 8 bases between. The CDR3 here is CASSLTQVYGYTF. CDR3 nucleotide sequence: TGTGCCAGCAGTTTAACACAGGTCTATGGCTACACCTTC.

The J gene is TRBJ2-7, the V gene TRBV5-4, with 8 bases fitting TRBD2. V lost 4 bases to trimming and J lost 5 bases; unmatched junction nucleotides: 14. The CDR3 has 16 amino acids. Germline CDR1 is SGHNT and CDR2 is YYREEE (reference sequence). Here the CDR3 DNA reads TGTGCCAGCAGCCGGGTAGGGGCGGGGGGCGTCAACGAGCAGTACTTC. Translation gives CASSRVGAGGVNEQYF.

DNA of the CDR3: TGTGCCAGTCGATCGACAGCCATCTATGGCTACACCTTC. Its protein is CASRSTAIYGYTF. The chain carries TRBV19 and TRBJ1-2; D possibly corresponds to TRBD1 (5 bases). The length of the CDR3 is 13 residues. Germline assignment: CDR1 LNHDA and CDR2 SQIVND (reference sequence). V lost 8 bases and J 4 bases, leaving 14 bases between the germline ends.

The rearrangement joins TRBV2 to TRBJ2-7; TRBD1 matches at 12 bases. Germline CDR1 SNHLY, CDR2 FYNNEI. V lost 8 bases and J lost 11; bases outside the gene matches: 7. The CDR3 consists of 12 residues. CDR3 amino acids: CASVRDRGLEYF. In DNA, the CDR3 is TGTGCCAGCGTCCGGGACAGGGGGCTAGAGTACTTC. Complete variable domain (other parts from reference TRBV2 and TRBJ2-7): EPEVTQTPSHQVTQMGQEVILRCVPISNHLYFYWYRQILGQKVEFLVSFYNNEISEKSEIFDDQFSVERPDGSNFTLKIRSTKLEDSAMYFCASVRDRGLEYFGPGTRLTVT.

V gene TRBV6-5 combines with J gene TRBJ2-1; TRBD2 matches 8 bases. The length of the CDR3 is 16 residues. V shed 2 bases and J 2 bases; nucleotides not matched to a gene: 5. CDR1 is MNHEY and CDR2 is SVGAGI in the germline V gene. The CDR3 bases are TGTGCCAGCAGTTACGGCGGCGGGGGGCCCTACAATGAGCAGTTCTTC. It encodes CASSYGGGGPYNEQFF.

The chain has TRBV4-1 and TRBJ2-7; the D gene is possibly TRBD1 (6 bases). Germline loops: CDR1 MGHRA, CDR2 YSYEKL. Between the trimmed V and J ends, which lost 1 base and 4 bases, there was a span of 14 bases. The CDR3 contains 15 residues. The CDR3 region has the DNA TGCGCCAGCAGCCAAGCAGCAGGGGCCTCGTACGAGCAGTACTTC. This encodes CASSQAAGASYEQYF.

This clone was seen more than once but under ten times. The gene calls are TRBV19 and TRBJ1-5; 7 bases fit TRBD1. The CDR3 is made up of 17 amino acids. Germline V gives CDR1 LNHDA, CDR2 SQIVND (reference sequence). V was pared by 6 bases and J by 3 bases, with 14 bases of the junction left unmatched. The CDR3: CASRPSLRQGVNQPQHF. DNA of the CDR3: TGTGCCAGTAGACCCAGTTTGAGACAGGGTGTCAATCAGCCCCAGCATTTT.

The V call is TRBV6-2 or TRBV6-3, the J call TRBJ1-5; D may be TRBD1 (5 bases). CDR1 MNHEY and CDR2 SVGEGT come from the germline V gene. The CDR3 loop spans 14 amino acids. Trimming took 3 bases from V and 1 from J, leaving 7 bases between them. For the CDR3, the DNA is TGTGCCAGCAGTTATGACAGAAGCAATCAGCCCCAGCATTTT. Protein sequence: CASSYDRSNQPQHF.

This chain uses TRBV7-9 with TRBJ1-2; possible D gene TRBD1, 6 bases. Trimming took 2 bases from V and 2 from J, leaving 18 bases between them. Germline V gene sequence: CDR1 SEHNR, CDR2 FQNEAQ (reference sequence). The CDR3 consists of 17 residues. The CDR3 DNA reads TGTGCCAGCAGCTTAAATGACAGGCCTAGTTCCAACTATGGCTACACCTTC. Encoded protein: CASSLNDRPSSNYGYTF. The full variable domain, completed using reference TRBV7-9 and TRBJ1-2, is DTGVSQNPRHKITKRGQNVTFRCDPISEHNRLYWYRQTLGQGPEFLTYFQNEAQLEKSRLLSDRFSAERPKGSFSTLEIQRTEQGDSAMYLCASSLNDRPSSNYGYTFGSGTRLTVV.